The 3 T cell receptor beta chains reported below all come from one sample, sequenced in a study of blood T cell repertoires in COVID-19. This table comes from immunoSEQ multiplex PCR, and its TCRdb copy is limited to in-frame clones, with some not included. Of 110,000 or so clones listed, over 75% are singletons. The sequencing sample was made of peripheral blood. The receptors stem from a woman aged 45-65 years with acute or convalescent COVID-19.

The chain employs TRBV2 and TRBJ1-6; 8 nucleotides match TRBD1. Germline V gives CDR1 SNHLY, CDR2 FYNNEI. Unmatched junction bases numbered 3, after V lost 5 bases and J lost 9 bases. CDR3 length equals 13 residues. The CDR3, as DNA: TGTGCCAGCAGTATCACAGGGGGTTCACCCCTCCACTTT. It is translated as CASSITGGSPLHF.

A few counts support this clone. The rearrangement uses TRBV23-1 and TRBJ1-6, with 7 bases lining up with TRBD1. TRBV23-1 is designated an ORF whose function remains uncertain. The junction had 12 bases not matched to a gene; V was cut back by 3 bases and J by 4 bases. The CDR3 has 18 residues. The CDR3 DNA is TGCGCCAGCAGTCATACCCTCGAGGCAGGGGGATATAATTCACCCCTCCACTTT. Its translation is CASSHTLEAGGYNSPLHF.

The rearrangement links TRBV11-3 to TRBJ1-5, with D perhaps matching TRBD1 (5 bases). Trimming removed 1 base at V and 6 bases at J, with 7 bases between. The CDR3 is made up of 13 amino acids. Germline loops: CDR1 SGHNT, CDR2 YENEEA. CDR3 in amino acids: CASSLGGGQPQHF. As DNA, the CDR3 is TGTGCCAGCAGCTTAGGGGGGGGTCAGCCCCAGCATTTT.